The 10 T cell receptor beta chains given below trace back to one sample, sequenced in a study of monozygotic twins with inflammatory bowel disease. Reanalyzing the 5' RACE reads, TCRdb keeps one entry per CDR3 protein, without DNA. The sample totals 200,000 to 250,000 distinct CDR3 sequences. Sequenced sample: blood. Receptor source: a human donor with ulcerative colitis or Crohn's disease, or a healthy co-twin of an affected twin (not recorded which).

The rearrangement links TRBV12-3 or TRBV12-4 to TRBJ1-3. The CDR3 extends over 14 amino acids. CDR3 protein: CASSLPGWGNTIYF.

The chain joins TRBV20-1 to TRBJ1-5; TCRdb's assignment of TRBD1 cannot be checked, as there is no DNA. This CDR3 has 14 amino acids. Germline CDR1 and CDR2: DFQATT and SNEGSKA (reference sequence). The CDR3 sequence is CSASNGQTNQPQHF.

CDR3: CASSESKERPQYF. This chain links TRBV10-2 with TRBJ2-5. This CDR3 contains 13 residues. In germline, CDR1 is WSHSY, CDR2 SAAADI.

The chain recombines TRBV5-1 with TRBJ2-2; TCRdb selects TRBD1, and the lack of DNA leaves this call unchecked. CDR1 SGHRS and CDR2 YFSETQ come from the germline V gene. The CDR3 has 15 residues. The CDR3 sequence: CASRPTGTNTGELFF. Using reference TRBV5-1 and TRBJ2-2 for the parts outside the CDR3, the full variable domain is KAGVTQTPRYLIKTRGQQVTLSCSPISGHRSVSWYQQTPGQGLQFLFEYFSETQRNKGNFPGRFSGRQFSNSRSEMNVSTLELGDSALYLCASRPTGTNTGELFFGEGSRLTVL.

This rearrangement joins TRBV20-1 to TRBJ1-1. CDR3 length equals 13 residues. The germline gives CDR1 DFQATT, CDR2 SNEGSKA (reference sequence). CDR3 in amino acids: CSADSAWDTEAFF.

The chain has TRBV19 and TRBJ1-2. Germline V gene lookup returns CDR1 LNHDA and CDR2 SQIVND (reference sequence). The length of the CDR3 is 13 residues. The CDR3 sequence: CASSIQDPRGYTF.

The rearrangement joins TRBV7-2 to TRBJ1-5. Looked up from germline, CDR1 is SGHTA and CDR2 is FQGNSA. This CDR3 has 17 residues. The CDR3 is CASSLSLGGEGGQPQHF.

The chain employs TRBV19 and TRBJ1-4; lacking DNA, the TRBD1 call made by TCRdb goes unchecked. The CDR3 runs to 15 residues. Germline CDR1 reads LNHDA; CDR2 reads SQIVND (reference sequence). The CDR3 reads CASSSFRDRNEKLFF.

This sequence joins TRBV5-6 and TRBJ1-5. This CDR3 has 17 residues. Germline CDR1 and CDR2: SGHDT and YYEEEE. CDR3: CASSVFQTPYSNQLQHF.

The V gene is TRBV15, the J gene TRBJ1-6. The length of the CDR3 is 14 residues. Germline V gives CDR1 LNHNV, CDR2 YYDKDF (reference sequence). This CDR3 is CATSRAGGGSPLHF.